These 25 T cell receptor beta chains were sequenced from one sample in a study of blood T cell repertoires in COVID-19. Sequencing was performed with immunoSEQ multiplex PCR; in TCRdb, only in-frame clones are kept and a portion is missing. The repertoire holds 200,000 or so clones, with more than 65% as singletons. Sequencing used peripheral blood. These receptors came from a woman aged 55-70 years with acute or convalescent COVID-19.

This clone has just a few counts. The chain has TRBV11-3 and TRBJ2-1; TRBD2 agrees at 8 bases. Germline lookup yields CDR1 SGHNT and CDR2 YENEEA. J was trimmed by 9 bases and V by 4 bases; bases with no gene match: 5. The CDR3 contains 13 residues. The DNA for the CDR3 is TGTGCCAGCAGCTCCGGGGGGGGCGTTGAGCAGTTCTTC. Amino acids: CASSSGGGVEQFF.

The chain uses TRBV20-1 and TRBJ1-2; D perhaps matches TRBD1 (5 bases). From germline, CDR1 is DFQATT and CDR2 SNEGSKA (reference sequence). The CDR3 sequence is 13 residues long. Trimming stripped 3 bases from V and 0 bases from J, with 8 bases between. The CDR3 sequence: CSASPGTNYGYTF. For the CDR3, the DNA is TGCAGTGCTAGTCCAGGGACTAACTATGGCTACACCTTC.

The chain couples TRBV7-9 to TRBJ2-5; the match to TRBD2 covers 7 bases. Germline CDR1 reads SEHNR; CDR2 reads FQNEAQ (reference sequence). The CDR3 is 16 residues long. V lost 1 base and J lost 5; bases outside the gene matches: 10. Here the CDR3 DNA reads TGTGCCAGCAGCTTAGTGGCGCCCACCGGGGGGGAGACCCAGTACTTC. Its translation: CASSLVAPTGGETQYF. Complete variable domain (other parts from reference TRBV7-9 and TRBJ2-5): DTGVSQNPRHKITKRGQNVTFRCDPISEHNRLYWYRQTLGQGPEFLTYFQNEAQLEKSRLLSDRFSAERPKGSFSTLEIQRTEQGDSAMYLCASSLVAPTGGETQYFGPGTRLLVL.

This clone was seen only once. This sequence joins TRBV7-6 and TRBJ2-7; D might be TRBD1 (6 bases). The CDR3 runs to 15 residues. Germline V gene lookup returns CDR1 SGHVS and CDR2 FNYEAQ. V shed 3 bases and J shed 1 base, with 13 bases lying between them. The CDR3 protein is CASSFGSGESYEQYF. DNA of the CDR3: TGTGCCAGCAGCTTTGGGTCAGGGGAATCCTACGAGCAGTACTTC. The full variable domain, in which reference TRBV7-6 and TRBJ2-7 provide the parts outside the CDR3, is GAGVSQSPRYKVTKRGQDVALRCDPISGHVSLYWYRQALGQGPEFLTYFNYEAQQDKSGLPNDRFSAERPEGSISTLTIQRTEQRDSAMYRCASSFGSGESYEQYFGPGTRLTVT.

There are a few counts of this clone. In DNA form, the CDR3 reads TGTGCCAGCAGCCAAGACGGGACTAGCTCCTACGAGCAGTACTTC. Its protein is CASSQDGTSSYEQYF. The chain is built from TRBV4-2 and TRBJ2-7; 8 nucleotides line up with TRBD2. Germline V gene data show CDR1 as LGHNA and CDR2 as YNFKEQ. The ends lost 0 bases at V and 0 bases at J; junction bases unmatched: 1. CDR3 size: 15 residues.

This clone was picked up a small number of times. The chain joins TRBV7-9 to TRBJ1-2; 8 positions agree with TRBD1. The CDR3 runs 16 residues. CDR1 SEHNR and CDR2 FQNEAQ come from the germline V gene (reference sequence). The V gene end was trimmed by 0 bases and the J gene end by 7 bases; junction bases not matched to a gene: 10. CDR3 in DNA: TGTGCCAGCAGCTTAGCTGGGGGACAGGATGGTGGTGGCTACACCTTC. Translating gives CASSLAGGQDGGGYTF.

The V gene is TRBV6-6, the J gene TRBJ1-1; 7 nucleotides line up with TRBD1. Looked up from germline, CDR1 is MNHNY and CDR2 is SVGAGI (reference sequence). V gave up 6 bases and J gave up 5 bases; unmatched junction bases: 9. The CDR3 spans 14 residues. The CDR3 DNA reads TGTGCCAGCAGATATCAGGGGGTTGAGACTGAAGCTTTCTTT. Its translation: CASRYQGVETEAFF.

V usage is TRBV3-1 (or the pseudogene TRBV3-2) and J usage is TRBJ1-1; 10 bases line up with TRBD1. J lost 5 bases, V lost 4 bases, and 10 bases had no gene match. The germline gives CDR1 LGHDT, CDR2 YNNKEL (reference sequence). CDR3 length: 16 residues. The CDR3 loop is CASSPDRQGAETEAFF. DNA of the CDR3: TGTGCCAGCAGCCCTGACCGACAGGGGGCCGAAACTGAAGCTTTCTTT.

The rearrangement joins TRBV4-1 to TRBJ1-3, with D possibly being TRBD1 (5 bases). CDR3 size: 15 residues. CDR1 is MGHRA, CDR2 YSYEKL, per germline. V gave up 0 bases and J gave up 3 bases, with 9 bases separating them. CDR3 bases: TGCGCCAGCAGCCAAGAGACAGTCAGTGGAAACACCATATATTTT. Its protein product is CASSQETVSGNTIYF.

This clone has a single count. The rearrangement links TRBV7-2 to TRBJ2-3, with D maybe TRBD2 (7 bases). Germline CDR1 is SGHTA and CDR2 is FQGNSA. V dropped 1 base and J dropped 0 bases, with 14 bases sitting between them. This CDR3 has 17 residues. CDR3: CASSLEDGGRSTDTQYF. The CDR3, as DNA: TGTGCCAGCAGCTTAGAGGACGGGGGGCGTAGCACAGATACGCAGTATTTT. Together with reference TRBV7-2 and TRBJ2-3, the CDR3 gives the full variable domain: GAGVSQSPSNKVTEKGKDVELRCDPISGHTALYWYRQSLGQGLEFLIYFQGNSAPDKSGLPSDRFSAERTGGSVSTLTIQRTQQEDSAVYLCASSLEDGGRSTDTQYFGPGTRLTVL.

V and J are TRBV2 and TRBJ1-2; TRBD1 is a possible D gene (5 bases). This CDR3 region has 14 residues. CDR1 and CDR2 (germline): SNHLY, FYNNEI. V lost 7 bases to trimming and J lost 4 bases, with 16 bases between them. The CDR3 loop reads CASITQPGGYGYTF. As DNA, the CDR3 is TGTGCCAGCATAACCCAACCCGGGGGCTATGGCTACACCTTC.

This clone appeared a single time. The V and J genes are TRBV24-1 and TRBJ2-1, with 12 bases identical to TRBD2. The CDR3 is made up of 17 amino acids. Looked up from germline, CDR1 is KGHDR and CDR2 is SFDVKD. V was clipped by 6 bases and J by 9 bases; unmatched bases: 14. In nucleotides, the CDR3 is TGTGCCACCAGTCGGGGATTGACTAGCGGGGGCCTCAGTGAGCAGTTCTTC. This gives the protein CATSRGLTSGGLSEQFF.

The gene calls are TRBV7-9 and TRBJ1-1, with no clear D. The CDR3 consists of 12 residues. The germline V gene has CDR1 SEHNR and CDR2 FQNEAQ (reference sequence). V shed 6 bases and J shed 6 bases, with 11 bases lying between them. For the CDR3, the DNA is TGTGCCAGCAGGCCAGGTATCGCTGAAGCTTTCTTT. Its protein product is CASRPGIAEAFF.

The V and J genes are TRBV4-1 and TRBJ2-2; D perhaps matches TRBD2 (6 bases). Trimming left V 4 bases short and J 4 bases short, with 16 bases between. CDR1 MGHRA and CDR2 YSYEKL come from the germline V gene. This CDR3 is 16 amino acids long. The CDR3 protein is CASSLGLRSSTGELFF. CDR3 DNA: TGCGCCAGCAGCCTGGGACTTCGATCATCCACCGGGGAGCTGTTTTTT.

The rearrangement links TRBV19 to TRBJ2-1; 10 bases match TRBD2. Per germline, CDR1 LNHDA and CDR2 SQIVND (reference sequence). V was pared by 6 bases and J by 7 bases, with 9 bases of the junction left unmatched. The length of the CDR3 is 15 residues. The CDR3 protein is CASRVSGGAGNEQFF. The CDR3, as DNA: TGTGCCAGTAGGGTGAGCGGGGGGGCTGGAAATGAGCAGTTCTTC. Looking up the rest from reference TRBV19 and TRBJ2-1 gives the full variable domain: DGGITQSPKYLFRKEGQNVTLSCEQNLNHDAMYWYRQDPGQGLRLIYYSQIVNDFQKGDIAEGYSVSREKKESFPLTVTSAQKNPTAFYLCASRVSGGAGNEQFFGPGTRLTVL.

The chain employs TRBV7-2 and TRBJ1-2; perhaps TRBD1 as D (5 bases). V shed 3 bases and J shed 4 bases, with 12 bases lying between them. The CDR3 length is 14 residues. Germline-derived CDR1 and CDR2 are SGHTA and FQGNSA. Here the CDR3 DNA reads TGTGCCAGCAGCTTGGTTGGAGGGGTCTATGGCTACACCTTC. It is translated as CASSLVGGVYGYTF.

The chain has TRBV20-1 and TRBJ1-1; D gene ambiguous. V was clipped by 2 bases and J by 8 bases, with 9 bases between them. From germline, CDR1 is DFQATT and CDR2 SNEGSKA (reference sequence). This CDR3 comprises 11 residues. The CDR3, as DNA: TGCAGTGCTAGAAAGATTCTAGAAGCTTTCTTT. Translated: CSARKILEAFF.

The rearrangement uses TRBV10-3 and TRBJ1-6, with D unresolved. CDR1 is ENHRY and CDR2 is SYGVKD in the germline V gene. The CDR3 totals 15 residues. V was clipped by 3 bases and J by 6 bases, with 12 bases between them. This CDR3 reads CAISEGSGGNSPLHF. Written as DNA, the CDR3 is TGTGCCATCAGTGAAGGATCGGGAGGTAATTCACCCCTCCACTTT.

The rearrangement links TRBV19 to TRBJ2-3; D perhaps matches TRBD2 (6 bases). Germline CDR1 and CDR2: LNHDA and SQIVND (reference sequence). Trimming removed 4 bases at V and 2 bases at J, with 7 bases between. The CDR3 consists of 13 residues. The CDR3 loop is CASSTGLTDTQYF. The CDR3 bases are TGTGCCAGTAGTACGGGACTCACAGATACGCAGTATTTT.

This rearrangement joins TRBV28 to TRBJ2-1, with D maybe TRBD1 (5 bases). V shed 9 bases and J shed 4 bases, with 13 bases lying between them. The CDR3 spans 13 residues. Looked up from germline, CDR1 is MDHEN and CDR2 is SYDVKM. CDR3 region: CASSTEVYNEQFF. Written as DNA, the CDR3 is TGTGCCAGTTCGACAGAAGTTTACAATGAGCAGTTCTTC.

The chain employs TRBV29-1 and TRBJ1-1; possibly TRBD1 for D (5 bases). V dropped 0 bases and J dropped 1 base, with 9 bases sitting between them. The germline gives CDR1 SQVTM, CDR2 ANQGSEA. The CDR3 has 14 residues. The CDR3 DNA sequence: TGCAGCGTTGAAGAGGGGCGGGGGAACACTGAAGCTTTCTTT. Protein sequence: CSVEEGRGNTEAFF.

The rearrangement links TRBV18 to TRBJ2-7; no firm D call. The V end lost 4 bases, the J end lost 5 bases, and 9 bases lay between the germline ends. The CDR3 consists of 12 residues. Germline values: CDR1 KGHSH, CDR2 LQKENI. DNA for the CDR3: TGTGCCAGCTCACGAACGACTGACGAGCAGTACTTC. Its translation is CASSRTTDEQYF.

This clone was seen just once. V usage is TRBV5-1 and J usage is TRBJ1-5; D is unclear. With 4 bases removed from V and 7 bases from J, the gap between germline ends came to 18 bases. Germline V gene lookup returns CDR1 SGHRS and CDR2 YFSETQ. There are 15 residues in the CDR3. The DNA of the CDR3 is TGCGCCAGCAGCCTGGGTGGAAACGCCGGGCAGCCCCAGCATTTT. It encodes CASSLGGNAGQPQHF.

This chain links TRBV10-3 with TRBJ2-3; possibly TRBD2 for D (6 bases). In germline, CDR1 is ENHRY, CDR2 SYGVKD. The ends were cut back, 6 bases at V and 7 bases at J, with 11 bases in the middle. There are 12 residues in the CDR3. CDR3 amino acids: CAISDSGHTQYF. The CDR3 region has the DNA TGTGCCATCAGCGACAGCGGGCATACGCAGTATTTT.

This clone appeared a single time. The chain employs TRBV30 and TRBJ1-1; tentative D call: TRBD1 (5 bases). V dropped 1 base and J dropped 3 bases, with 9 bases sitting between them. This CDR3 contains 13 residues. CDR1 is GTSNPN and CDR2 is SVGIG in the germline V gene (reference sequence). CDR3 nucleotides: TGTGCCTGGAGTGGCGGGGGGGACACTGAAGCTTTCTTT. Translating it yields CAWSGGGDTEAFF.